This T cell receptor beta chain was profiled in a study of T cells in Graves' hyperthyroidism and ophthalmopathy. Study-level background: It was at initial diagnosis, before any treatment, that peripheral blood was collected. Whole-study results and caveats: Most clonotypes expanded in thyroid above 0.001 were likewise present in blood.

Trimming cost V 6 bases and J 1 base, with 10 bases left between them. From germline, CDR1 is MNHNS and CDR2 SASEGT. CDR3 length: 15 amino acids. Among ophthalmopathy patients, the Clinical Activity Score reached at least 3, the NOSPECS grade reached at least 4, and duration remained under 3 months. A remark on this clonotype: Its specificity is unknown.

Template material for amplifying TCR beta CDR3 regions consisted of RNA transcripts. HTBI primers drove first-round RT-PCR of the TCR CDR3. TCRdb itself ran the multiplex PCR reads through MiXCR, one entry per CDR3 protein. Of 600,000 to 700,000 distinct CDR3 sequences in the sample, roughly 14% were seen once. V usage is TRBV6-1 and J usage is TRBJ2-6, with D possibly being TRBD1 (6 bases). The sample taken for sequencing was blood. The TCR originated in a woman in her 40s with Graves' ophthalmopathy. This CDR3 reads CASRTTGSGANVLTF. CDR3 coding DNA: TGTGCCAGCAGGACTACAGGGTCTGGGGCCAACGTCCTGACTTTC.